The present T cell receptor (beta chain) was sequenced within a study of CD8 T cells in ankylosing spondylitis. MiXCR was run by TCRdb on the 5' RACE reads, yielding one entry per CDR3 protein. The table includes some 800,000 distinct CDR3 sequences, 10% to 15% detected once. V lost 2 bases, J lost 0 bases, and 11 bases lay in between. CDR1 and CDR2 from the germline V gene are LGHNA and YNFKEQ. The CDR3 length is 16 residues. Study-wide points: A TCR beta motif of several highly homologous variants seemed to mark ankylosing spondylitis blood.

This clonotype was recorded at least ten times. What it binds is unknown. Sequenced material: blood, either unsorted or a sorted T cell fraction (not recorded which). The chain carries TRBV4-2 and TRBJ2-1, with D unclear. The sequence was collected from a male donor with ankylosing spondylitis. The CDR3 DNA reads TGTGCCAGCAGCCAACACAGCAGCCGCTCCTACAATGAGCAGTTCTTC. Its protein is CASSQHSSRSYNEQFF.